Listed below are T cell receptor beta chains from one sample, sequenced in a study of cytomegalovirus exposure and HLA in healthy donors. Repertoires were generated with immunoSEQ multiplex PCR, while TCRdb's copy carries only in-frame clones and drops some. The data contain over 100,000 clones, approximately 70% of them singletons. The specimen sequenced was PBMCs. Source of these receptors: a woman in her 70s in good health and CMV-seropositive. CDR3s include the opening cysteine and the closing phenylalanine or tryptophan. The D gene is left open where the match is weak. Expanded clones get a size class; other rows say once, few or many, or leave the size out.

D gene	V gene	clone size	J gene	CDR3 protein	CDR3 DNA
TRBD1	TRBV30	NA	TRBJ1-2	CAWIKGQRYGYTF	TGTGCCTGGATTAAGGGACAGCGCTATGGCTACACCTTC
NA	TRBV2	NA	TRBJ1-4	CASSPWATNEKLFF	TGTGCCAGCAGTCCTTGGGCCACTAATGAAAAACTGTTTTTT
NA	TRBV10-3	NA	TRBJ2-7	CAISPGTSYEQYF	TGTGCCATCAGTCCCGGGACATCATACGAGCAGTACTTC
NA	TRBV4-1	NA	TRBJ2-5	CASSQPELGETQYF	TGCGCCAGCAGCCAGCCGGAACTAGGAGAGACCCAGTACTTC
TRBD1	TRBV29-1	NA	TRBJ1-1	CSALQGGMSTEAFF	TGCAGCGCTTTACAGGGGGGAATGTCCACTGAAGCTTTCTTT
NA	TRBV7-9	NA	TRBJ1-5	CASSYSGNQPQHF	TGTGCCAGCAGCTATAGCGGAAATCAGCCCCAGCATTTT
NA	TRBV18	NA	TRBJ1-1	CASSLAVNTEAFF	TGTGCCAGCTCCCTGGCGGTGAACACTGAAGCTTTCTTT
NA	TRBV7-8	NA	TRBJ1-5	CASSRYTGGANQPQHF	TGTGCCAGCAGCCGATATACCGGTGGGGCCAATCAGCCCCAGCATTTT
TRBD1	TRBV6-1	NA	TRBJ2-5	CASQVDRGVGMAQYF	TGTGCCAGCCAAGTGGACAGGGGGGTTGGAATGGCCCAGTACTTC
TRBD1	TRBV5-1	NA	TRBJ1-1	CASSLGTGPNTEAFF	TGCGCCAGCAGCTTGGGGACAGGGCCTAACACTGAAGCTTTCTTT
NA	TRBV6-5	few	TRBJ1-3	CASKGSLGNTIYF	TGTGCCAGCAAGGGGTCCCTTGGAAACACCATATATTTT
NA	TRBV7-2	NA	TRBJ1-1	CASSPQTTLNTEAFF	TGTGCCAGCAGCCCCCAGACTACTCTGAACACTGAAGCTTTCTTT
NA	TRBV29-1	NA	TRBJ1-4	CSVAHEKLFF	TGCAGCGTCGCGCATGAAAAACTGTTTTTT
NA	TRBV6-1	NA	TRBJ2-7	CASSVTGTLPYEQYF	TGTGCCAGCAGTGTGACCGGGACATTGCCCTACGAGCAGTACTTC
TRBD2	TRBV6-5	NA	TRBJ2-7	CASSYGGGPYEQYF	TGTGCCAGCAGTTACGGGGGGGGACCCTACGAGCAGTACTTC
TRBD1	TRBV5-6	NA	TRBJ2-7	CASSSDRGHGEQYF	TGTGCCAGCAGTTCAGACAGGGGGCACGGCGAGCAGTACTTC
NA	TRBV19	once	TRBJ1-2	CASNNPRQAAYGYTF	TGTGCCAGTAACAATCCAAGGCAGGCCGCCTACGGCTACACCTTC
NA	TRBV6-6	NA	TRBJ1-3	CASSYPGPRAGDTIYF	TGTGCCAGCAGTTACCCCGGCCCCAGGGCGGGAGACACCATATATTTT
TRBD1	TRBV7-2	NA	TRBJ2-7	CASSSRTGFFYEQYF	TGTGCCAGCAGCTCACGGACAGGTTTTTTCTACGAGCAGTACTTC
NA	TRBV27	NA	TRBJ1-2	CASSLRGRDYGYTF	TGTGCCAGCAGTTTAAGGGGCAGGGACTATGGCTACACCTTC
TRBD1	TRBV25-1	NA	TRBJ1-1	CASSETGGEAFF	TGTGCCAGCAGCGAGACAGGGGGTGAAGCTTTCTTT
NA	TRBV19	NA	TRBJ1-1	CASSIGVTGGGEEAFF	TGTGCCAGTAGTATAGGGGTGACAGGCGGCGGAGAAGAAGCTTTCTTT
TRBD2	TRBV5-1	NA	TRBJ2-2	CASSSQLTSGGAGGELFF	TGCGCCAGCAGCTCCCAACTGACTAGCGGGGGGGCAGGCGGGGAGCTGTTTTTT